Listed here is a single T cell receptor beta chain. In germline, CDR1 is MGHRA, CDR2 YSYEKL. The CDR3 is 13 residues long. With 1 base removed from V and 7 bases from J, the gap between germline ends came to 10 bases. The data were taken from a study of control samples from healthy donors and cancer patients. TCRdb's copy holds only in-frame clones and misses some; the assay was immunoSEQ multiplex PCR. This repertoire shows about 160,000 clones, over 90% found once; its top ten account for over 0.9%. The clonotype originates from a woman aged 30 to 39 in good health. The rearrangement links TRBV4-1 to TRBJ1-2; possible D gene TRBD1, 6 bases. The specimen was blood. Written as DNA, the CDR3 is TGCGCCAGCAGCCAAGGGTGGGGGGCTGGCTACACCTTC. Encoded protein: CASSQGWGAGYTF.